This TCR beta chain was identified in a study of blood T cell repertoires in COVID-19. Background on the study: Sample material is recorded as cDNA or gDNA derived from T cells, B-cell-depleted T cells, or PBMCs.

Germline CDR1 LGHNA, CDR2 YNFKEQ. J gave up 8 bases and V 4 bases, and 10 bases lay outside the gene matches. The CDR3 has 17 amino acids. The protocol was immunoSEQ multiplex PCR, while the TCRdb copy is restricted to in-frame clones and leaves out a portion. This table holds about 120,000 clones, roughly four fifths found once. J is TRBJ2-1 and V is TRBV4-2; 14 bases fit TRBD2. The receptor was derived from a human donor in a cohort sampled during active COVID-19. The sequenced sample consisted of peripheral blood. In nucleotides, the CDR3 is TGTGCCAGCAGCCGCTCGACTAGCGGGGGGGCCGAGGATGAGCAGTTCTTC. Translation gives CASSRSTSGGAEDEQFF.